This TCR beta chain was recovered during a study of T cell responses to AZD1222 COVID-19 vaccine. Note on this clone: Its antigen is undetermined.

Here immunoSEQ multiplex PCR was the method, and the copy in TCRdb shows in-frame clones only, minus some. The sample lists roughly 160,000 clones, about 91% occurring once. The V gene's germline CDR1 is MNHEY and CDR2 SVGEGT. The CDR3 is 15 amino acids. V was pared by 2 bases and J by 8 bases, with 8 bases of the junction left unmatched. Recipients boosted at about 4 weeks or about 12 weeks are pooled. The study's findings and limits: White British people made up most donors, females outnumbered males, and clonal diversity was possibly underestimated.

The clonotype was recovered from an adult who received the AZD1222 COVID-19 vaccine. The chain has TRBV6-2 or TRBV6-3 and TRBJ1-2, with TRBD1 matching 10 bases. The sample here was peripheral blood, taken 28 days after the second AZD1222 dose. The CDR3: CASSYPGTGVGGYTF. As DNA, the CDR3 is TGTGCCAGCAGTTACCCCGGGACAGGGGTTGGAGGCTACACCTTC.